These T cell receptor beta chains were read from a single sample in a study of T cell repertoires in cytomegalovirus infection. TCRdb analysed the reads with MiXCR anew, one entry per CDR3 protein. The sample has about 230,000 distinct CDR3 sequences, roughly 20% seen once. The sequencing input was CD8+ T cells from PBMCs. These receptors were taken from a human donor in good health (CMV status not recorded). Some clones in this sample may be carry-over from other donors' samples. The CDR3 runs from the conserved cysteine through the conserved F or W. The order of the fields is D gene, J gene, clone size, V gene, CDR3 protein, CDR3 DNA. A D gene is named only where the DNA matches it firmly. Size values are once, few and many counts, or a class for expanded clones, and some rows have none.

D gene: TRBD2
J gene: TRBJ2-1
clone size: NA
V gene: TRBV7-9
CDR3 protein: CASSLWTSGVNEQFF
CDR3 DNA: TGTGCCAGCAGCTTATGGACTAGCGGCGTTAATGAGCAGTTCTTC

D gene: TRBD2
J gene: TRBJ2-1
clone size: NA
V gene: TRBV12-3/TRBV12-4
CDR3 protein: CASSFPPSGDYNEQFF
CDR3 DNA: TGTGCCAGCAGTTTCCCCCCTAGCGGGGATTACAATGAGCAGTTCTTC

D gene: TRBD2
J gene: TRBJ2-1
clone size: NA
V gene: TRBV11-2
CDR3 protein: CASSFPPTSGGAYEQFF
CDR3 DNA: TGTGCCAGCAGCTTTCCTCCGACTAGCGGGGGGGCCTATGAGCAGTTCTTC

D gene: NA
J gene: TRBJ1-4
clone size: few
V gene: TRBV13
CDR3 protein: CASSLAYTEKLFF
CDR3 DNA: TGTGCCAGCAGCTTGGCCTACACGGAAAAACTGTTTTTT

D gene: TRBD2
J gene: TRBJ2-1
clone size: few
V gene: TRBV3-1
CDR3 protein: CASSQDLTAGPQFF
CDR3 DNA: TGTGCCAGCAGCCAAGATCTAACAGCGGGACCGCAGTTCTTC

D gene: TRBD1
J gene: TRBJ1-6
clone size: few
V gene: TRBV20-1
CDR3 protein: CSASQGAGESPLHF
CDR3 DNA: TGCAGTGCTAGCCAGGGGGCAGGAGAGTCACCCCTCCACTTT

D gene: NA
J gene: TRBJ1-1
clone size: many
V gene: TRBV6-1
CDR3 protein: CASSPLENTEAFF
CDR3 DNA: TGTGCCAGCAGTCCCCTTGAGAACACTGAAGCTTTCTTT

D gene: TRBD2
J gene: TRBJ2-3
clone size: NA
V gene: TRBV29-1
CDR3 protein: CSVVGGGAADTQYF
CDR3 DNA: TGCAGCGTTGTAGGCGGGGGGGCCGCAGATACGCAGTATTTT

D gene: TRBD1
J gene: TRBJ1-2
clone size: NA
V gene: TRBV3-1
CDR3 protein: CASSQVFLMDRGLLGGYTF
CDR3 DNA: TGTGCCAGCAGCCAAGTTTTTTTAATGGACAGGGGGCTGTTGGGAGGCTACACCTTC

D gene: NA
J gene: TRBJ2-7
clone size: many
V gene: TRBV28
CDR3 protein: CASSVATAPTISGQYF
CDR3 DNA: TGTGCCAGCAGTGTCGCGACGGCCCCCACGATAAGTGGGCAGTACTTC

D gene: NA
J gene: TRBJ2-3
clone size: NA
V gene: TRBV28
CDR3 protein: CATAALSTDTQYF
CDR3 DNA: TGTGCCACAGCCGCGCTTAGCACAGATACGCAGTATTTT

D gene: NA
J gene: TRBJ2-3
clone size: many
V gene: TRBV27
CDR3 protein: CASSLNPEPASTDTQYF
CDR3 DNA: TGTGCCAGCAGTTTAAACCCGGAGCCGGCCAGCACAGATACGCAGTATTTT

D gene: NA
J gene: TRBJ2-2
clone size: few
V gene: TRBV29-1
CDR3 protein: CSVAPRGWNTGELFF
CDR3 DNA: TGCAGCGTCGCCCCTCGGGGTTGGAACACCGGGGAGCTGTTTTTT